Each of the 27 T cell receptor beta chains below was sequenced from the same sample in a study of shared clonotypes between healthy human individuals. Data came from immunoSEQ multiplex PCR; TCRdb stores just in-frame clones and leaves some out. The sample lists around 2.3 million clones; more than 90% were seen once. Sequences were obtained from naive CD4+ T cells sorted from blood. Subset specified: CD45RA+ positively selected. These receptors were taken from a man aged 18 to 29 in good health.

The rearrangement uses TRBV6-1 and TRBJ2-2; no clear D. Germline CDR1 is MNHNS and CDR2 is SASEGT. V lost 3 bases to trimming and J lost 4 bases, with 6 bases between them. The CDR3 sequence is 13 residues long. Here the CDR3 reads CASSERSTGELFF. CDR3 bases: TGTGCCAGCAGTGAGAGAAGCACCGGGGAGCTGTTTTTT.

The genes are TRBV5-4 and TRBJ1-2, with 10 bases lining up with TRBD1. Germline assignment: CDR1 SGHNT and CDR2 YYREEE (reference sequence). This CDR3 comprises 15 residues. V was clipped by 4 bases and J by 8 bases; unmatched bases: 11. The CDR3 sequence: CASSREGTGDRGYTF. CDR3 coding DNA: TGTGCCAGCAGCCGCGAAGGGACAGGGGACAGAGGCTACACCTTC.

This chain connects TRBV6-1 to TRBJ2-7; D gene uncertain. Germline V gene data show CDR1 as MNHNS and CDR2 as SASEGT. V lost 7 bases and J 3 bases, leaving 13 bases between the germline ends. The CDR3 sequence is 13 residues long. Written as DNA, the CDR3 is TGTGCCAGCATCCCAGGTCAGAACTACGAGCAGTACTTC. This codes for CASIPGQNYEQYF.

V gene TRBV10-1 combines with J gene TRBJ2-7; 8 positions match TRBD2. The length of the CDR3 is 14 residues. From germline, CDR1 is WNHNN and CDR2 SYGVQD (reference sequence). The ends lost 5 bases at V and 4 bases at J; junction bases unmatched: 7. CDR3 protein: CASSPGGQGYEQYF. The CDR3 bases are TGCGCCAGCAGTCCGGGAGGGCAAGGGTACGAGCAGTACTTC.

The genes are TRBV5-6 and TRBJ2-4; D remains ambiguous. Trimming stripped 6 bases from V and 6 bases from J, with 16 bases between. Germline values: CDR1 SGHDT, CDR2 YYEEEE. The CDR3 contains 14 residues. This CDR3 is CASTLHGQRNIQYF. The CDR3 DNA is TGTGCCAGCACCCTTCACGGGCAGCGAAACATTCAGTACTTC.

The CDR3, as DNA: TGTGCCAGCTCACCACCAGAGACAGGGAAGAACACTGAAGCTTTCTTT. It is translated as CASSPPETGKNTEAFF. The chain employs TRBV18 and TRBJ1-1; 7 bases are a match to TRBD1. Per germline, CDR1 KGHSH and CDR2 LQKENI. J lost 1 base, V lost 0 bases, and 5 bases had no gene match. The length of the CDR3 is 16 residues.

The chain combines TRBV28 with TRBJ2-1; a possible D gene is TRBD1 (5 bases). V lost 3 bases to trimming and J lost 0 bases, with 15 bases between them. The CDR3 spans 17 residues. Germline V gene data show CDR1 as MDHEN and CDR2 as SYDVKM. CDR3 region: CASSFFADSNSYNEQFF. Written as DNA, the CDR3 is TGTGCCAGCAGTTTCTTCGCCGACAGTAACTCCTACAATGAGCAGTTCTTC.

The rearrangement links TRBV5-1 to TRBJ1-1, with TRBD1 matching over 8 bases. Trimming removed 0 bases from V and 8 bases from J; junction bases left unmatched: 6. The length of the CDR3 is 14 residues. In germline, CDR1 is SGHRS, CDR2 YFSETQ. In DNA, the CDR3 is TGCGCCAGCAGCTTGGGGACAGGGACATCCGAAGCTTTCTTT. This codes for CASSLGTGTSEAFF.

The gene calls are TRBV7-9 and TRBJ1-2; D uncertain. Deletions cut 1 base from V and 8 bases from J, with 14 bases between. The CDR3 consists of 14 residues. Germline values: CDR1 SEHNR, CDR2 FQNEAQ (reference sequence). CDR3 in amino acids: CASSLGPQSRGYTF. CDR3 sequence (DNA): TGTGCCAGCAGCTTAGGCCCCCAGAGCCGCGGCTACACCTTC.

In regard to this clone: The sample has other DNA sequences that encode this CDR3 too. The V call is TRBV10-3, the J call TRBJ2-5, with D possibly matching TRBD2 (5 bases). Per germline, CDR1 ENHRY and CDR2 SYGVKD. V was shortened by 2 bases and J by 5 bases, with 9 bases between the two germline ends. The CDR3 covers 13 residues. The CDR3 bases are TGTGCCATCAGTGAGCGGCTAGCCGAGACCCAGTACTTC. This encodes CAISERLAETQYF.

The rearrangement links TRBV21-1 to TRBJ1-3. TRBV21-1 is designated a pseudogene. The CDR3 totals 17 residues. The CDR3 is CASSKVGEESSGNTIYF. In nucleotides, the CDR3 is TGTGCCAGCAGCAAGGTGGGGGAGGAGAGCTCTGGAAACACCATATATTTT.

V usage is TRBV6-1 and J usage is TRBJ1-5; 8 bases fit TRBD1. V shed 4 bases, J shed 7 bases, and the junction held 3 bases outside the gene matches. Per the germline V gene, CDR1 is MNHNS and CDR2 is SASEGT. The length of the CDR3 is 13 residues. CDR3 residues: CASSAGGWQPQHF. DNA for the CDR3: TGTGCCAGCAGTGCAGGGGGCTGGCAGCCCCAGCATTTT.

The rearrangement links TRBV5-4 to TRBJ1-6, with 8 bases identical to TRBD1. The CDR3 is 16 residues long. CDR1 is SGHNT and CDR2 is YYREEE in the germline V gene (reference sequence). Unmatched junction bases numbered 10, after V lost 5 bases and J lost 6 bases. As DNA, the CDR3 is TGTGCCAGCAGACCGACAGGGGTTGGCTTTAATTCACCCCTCCACTTT. Protein product: CASRPTGVGFNSPLHF. Full variable domain (outside the CDR3, taken from reference TRBV5-4 and TRBJ1-6): ETGVTQSPTHLIKTRGQQVTLRCSSQSGHNTVSWYQQALGQGPQFIFQYYREEENGRGNFPPRFSGLQFPNYSSELNVNALELDDSALYLCASRPTGVGFNSPLHFGNGTRLTVT.

This clone has a single count. The V call is TRBV4-1, the J call TRBJ2-1, with 11 positions matching TRBD2. Germline CDR1 and CDR2: MGHRA and YSYEKL. The CDR3 sequence is 17 residues long. V gave up 6 bases and J gave up 0 bases; unmatched junction bases: 7. The CDR3 loop is CASRASGGRSSYNEQFF. CDR3 coding DNA: TGCGCCAGCAGGGCTAGCGGGGGGCGGAGCTCCTACAATGAGCAGTTCTTC.

The chain uses TRBV28 and TRBJ2-5, with 9 bases that match TRBD2. This CDR3 spans 14 amino acids. Germline CDR1 MDHEN, CDR2 SYDVKM. V was clipped by 7 bases and J by 2 bases; unmatched bases: 5. CDR3 DNA sequence: TGTGCCAGCACGTTTAGCGGGGGACAAGAGACCCAGTACTTC. It encodes CASTFSGGQETQYF.

The chain carries TRBV5-1 and TRBJ2-1; D is unclear. Germline V gene sequence: CDR1 SGHRS, CDR2 YFSETQ. With 2 bases removed from V and 1 base from J, the gap between germline ends came to 10 bases. The length of the CDR3 is 15 residues. The CDR3 here is CASSFLVGSYNEQFF. CDR3 bases: TGCGCCAGCAGCTTCCTAGTCGGATCCTACAATGAGCAGTTCTTC.

This clone was picked up one time. The V and J genes are TRBV4-3 and TRBJ2-7; possibly TRBD1 for D (6 bases). This CDR3 is built from 14 residues. The V gene lost 5 bases and the J gene lost 2 bases, with 13 bases spanning the gap. Looked up from germline, CDR1 is LGHNA and CDR2 is YSLEER. The CDR3 DNA reads TGCGCCAGCAGCTACGTCAGGGGCCCCTACGAGCAGTACTTC. Translation gives CASSYVRGPYEQYF.

CDR3 amino acids: CASSRTGSDAEAFF. The CDR3, as DNA: TGTGCCAGCAGTCGGACAGGGTCTGACGCTGAAGCTTTCTTT. This rearrangement joins TRBV28 to TRBJ1-1; 8 nucleotides agree with TRBD1. The germline CDR1 and CDR2 sequences are MDHEN and SYDVKM. This CDR3 spans 14 amino acids. V gave up 5 bases and J gave up 6 bases; unmatched junction bases: 8. The entire variable domain, with the rest obtained from reference TRBV28 and TRBJ1-1, is as follows: DVKVTQSSRYLVKRTGEKVFLECVQDMDHENMFWYRQDPGLGLRLIYFSYDVKMKEKGDIPEGYSVSREKKERFSLILESASTNQTSMYLCASSRTGSDAEAFFGQGTRLTVV.

This sequence joins TRBV30 and TRBJ1-2; 11 bases match TRBD1. CDR1 and CDR2 (germline): GTSNPN, SVGIG (reference sequence). V dropped 2 bases and J dropped 6; count of bases not matched to a gene: 8. The CDR3 covers 15 residues. CDR3 sequence (DNA): TGTGCCTGGAGTCCGATTTGGACAGGGGGCAATGGCTACACCTTC. As protein: CAWSPIWTGGNGYTF.

This rearrangement joins TRBV6-1 to TRBJ1-1, with 8 bases matching TRBD1. The CDR3 runs to 14 residues. Germline V lookup: CDR1 MNHNS, CDR2 SASEGT. V lost 9 bases and J lost 1; bases outside the gene matches: 7. CDR3 nucleotides: TGTGCCAGTGACCTCGGACAGGGGAACACTGAAGCTTTCTTT. Translation: CASDLGQGNTEAFF.

The genes are TRBV5-4 and TRBJ1-4; D is unclear. Germline loops: CDR1 SGHNT, CDR2 YYREEE (reference sequence). The CDR3 loop spans 15 amino acids. V lost 1 base and J 2 bases, leaving 9 bases between the germline ends. CDR3 residues: CASSLYSSTNEKLFF. As DNA, the CDR3 is TGTGCCAGCAGCTTGTATTCCTCCACTAATGAAAAACTGTTTTTT.

V gene TRBV7-2 combines with J gene TRBJ1-4; the D is unclear. Looked up from germline, CDR1 is SGHTA and CDR2 is FQGNSA. V was trimmed by 8 bases and J by 4 bases, leaving 17 bases between them. The length of the CDR3 is 15 residues. In DNA form, the CDR3 reads TGTGCCAGCCAAAGGGAGGTGGCTGGTAATGAAAAACTGTTTTTT. Its protein product is CASQREVAGNEKLFF.

The rearrangement links TRBV14 to TRBJ2-7; D is undetermined. The germline V gene has CDR1 SGHDN and CDR2 FVKESK. Deletions cut 1 base from V and 4 bases from J, with 8 bases between. CDR3 length: 13 amino acids. The chain's CDR3 is CASSQVTIYEQYF. The CDR3 nucleotides are TGTGCCAGCAGCCAAGTGACAATATACGAGCAGTACTTC.

In this sample, this clone turned up once. This sample includes further DNA sequences coding for the same CDR3. The V call is TRBV29-1, the J call TRBJ2-5; 7 nucleotides align to TRBD1. Germline CDR1 and CDR2: SQVTM and ANQGSEA. The junction had 4 bases not matched to a gene; V was cut back by 7 bases and J by 2 bases. The CDR3 loop spans 12 amino acids. The DNA of the CDR3 is TGCAGCGCAAACAGGGGTCAAGAGACCCAGTACTTC. Amino acids: CSANRGQETQYF.

The chain uses TRBV6-1 and TRBJ2-5, with TRBD2 matching 7 bases. Germline CDR1 and CDR2: MNHNS and SASEGT. Unmatched junction bases numbered 2, after V lost 5 bases and J lost 2 bases. There are 13 residues in the CDR3. CDR3 in DNA: TGTGCCAGCAGTCGGACTAGACAAGAGACCCAGTACTTC. Protein sequence: CASSRTRQETQYF.

The chain combines TRBV25-1 with TRBJ2-7; tentative D call: TRBD1 (5 bases). Trimming took 3 bases from V and 3 from J, leaving 15 bases between them. This CDR3 has 15 residues. Germline CDR1 MGHDK, CDR2 SYGVNS. CDR3 sequence: CASSELDRGNYEQYF. Written as DNA, the CDR3 is TGTGCCAGCAGTGAGCTCGACAGAGGAAACTACGAGCAGTACTTC.

With regard to this clone: Within the sample, other DNA sequences also encode this same CDR3. The rearrangement links TRBV2 to TRBJ2-3; TRBD1 aligns across 10 bases. The CDR3 has 15 amino acids. V gave up 3 bases and J gave up 1 base; unmatched junction bases: 1. CDR1 and CDR2 from the germline V gene are SNHLY and FYNNEI. The DNA of the CDR3 is TGTGCCAGCAGTGACGGGACAGGGGGCACAGATACGCAGTATTTT. Protein product: CASSDGTGGTDTQYF.